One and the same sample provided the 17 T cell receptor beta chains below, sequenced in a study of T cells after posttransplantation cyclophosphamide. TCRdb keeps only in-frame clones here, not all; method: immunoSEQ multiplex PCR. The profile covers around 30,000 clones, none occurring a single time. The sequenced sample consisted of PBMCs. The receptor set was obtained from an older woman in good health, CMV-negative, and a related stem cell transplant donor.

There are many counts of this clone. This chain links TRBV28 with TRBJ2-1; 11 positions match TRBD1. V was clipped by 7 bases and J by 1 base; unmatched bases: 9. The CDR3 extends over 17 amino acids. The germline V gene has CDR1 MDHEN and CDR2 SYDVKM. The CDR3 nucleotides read TGTGCCAGCACCGCTTCCGGGACAGGGGGGTCCTACAATGAGCAGTTCTTC. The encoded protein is CASTASGTGGSYNEQFF.

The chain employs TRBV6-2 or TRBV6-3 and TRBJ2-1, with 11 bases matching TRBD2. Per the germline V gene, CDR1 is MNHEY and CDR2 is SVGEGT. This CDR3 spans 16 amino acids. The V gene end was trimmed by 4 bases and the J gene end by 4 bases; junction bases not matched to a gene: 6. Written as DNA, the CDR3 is TGTGCCAGCAGTTCCCTGGGACTAGCGGCGTACAATGAGCAGTTCTTC. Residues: CASSSLGLAAYNEQFF.

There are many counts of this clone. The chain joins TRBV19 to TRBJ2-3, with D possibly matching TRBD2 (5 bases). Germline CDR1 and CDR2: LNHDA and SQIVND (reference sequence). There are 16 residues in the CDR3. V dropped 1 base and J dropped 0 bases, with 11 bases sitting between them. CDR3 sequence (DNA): TGTGCCAGTAGTATAGGCGGTAGCGTAAGCACAGATACGCAGTATTTT. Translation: CASSIGGSVSTDTQYF.

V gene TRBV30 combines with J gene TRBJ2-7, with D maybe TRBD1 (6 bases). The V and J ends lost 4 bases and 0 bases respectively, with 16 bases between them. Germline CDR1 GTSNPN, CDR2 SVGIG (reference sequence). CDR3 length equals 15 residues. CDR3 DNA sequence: TGTGCCTGGACCATTAGAGACAGGAGCTCCTACGAGCAGTACTTC. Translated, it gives CAWTIRDRSSYEQYF.

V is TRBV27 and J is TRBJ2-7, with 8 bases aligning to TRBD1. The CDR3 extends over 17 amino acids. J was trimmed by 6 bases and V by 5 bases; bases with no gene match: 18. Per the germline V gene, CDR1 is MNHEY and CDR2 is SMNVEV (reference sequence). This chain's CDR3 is CASSPTIRGRGSREQYF. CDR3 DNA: TGTGCCAGCAGTCCCACCATCAGGGGGCGCGGTTCTCGCGAGCAGTACTTC.

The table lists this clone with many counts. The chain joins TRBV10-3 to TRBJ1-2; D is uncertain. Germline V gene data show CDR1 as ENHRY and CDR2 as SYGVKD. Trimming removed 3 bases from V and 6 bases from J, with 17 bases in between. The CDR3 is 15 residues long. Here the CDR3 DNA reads TGTGCCATCAGTGATAAAGGAGCGGAGGTAAATGGCTACACCTTC. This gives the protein CAISDKGAEVNGYTF.

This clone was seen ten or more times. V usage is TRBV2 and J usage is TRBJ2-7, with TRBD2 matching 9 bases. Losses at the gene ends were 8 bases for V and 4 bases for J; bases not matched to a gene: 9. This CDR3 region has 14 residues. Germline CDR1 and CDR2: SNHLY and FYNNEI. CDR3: CASLPSGNSYEQYF. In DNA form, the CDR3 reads TGTGCCAGCCTCCCTAGCGGGAATTCATACGAGCAGTACTTC.

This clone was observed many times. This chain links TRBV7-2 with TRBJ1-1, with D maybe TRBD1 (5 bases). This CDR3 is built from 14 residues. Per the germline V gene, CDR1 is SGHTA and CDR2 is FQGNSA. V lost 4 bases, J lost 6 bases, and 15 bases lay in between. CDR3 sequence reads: CASSSKIGVPEAFF. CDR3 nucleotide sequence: TGTGCCAGCAGCTCAAAGATAGGGGTACCTGAAGCTTTCTTT.

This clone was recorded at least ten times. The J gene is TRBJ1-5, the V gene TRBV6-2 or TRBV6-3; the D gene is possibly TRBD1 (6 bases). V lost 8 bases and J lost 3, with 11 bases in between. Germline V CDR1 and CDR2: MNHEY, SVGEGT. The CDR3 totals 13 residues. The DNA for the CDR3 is TGTGCCAGCTCGGACAGTTTCAATCAGCCCCAGCATTTT. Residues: CASSDSFNQPQHF.

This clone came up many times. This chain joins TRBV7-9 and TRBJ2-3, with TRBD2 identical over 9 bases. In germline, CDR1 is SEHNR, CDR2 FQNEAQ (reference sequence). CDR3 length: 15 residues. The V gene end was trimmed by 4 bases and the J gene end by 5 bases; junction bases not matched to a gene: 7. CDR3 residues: CASSSGLAIGDTQYF. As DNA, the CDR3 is TGTGCCAGCAGCTCGGGACTAGCTATAGGAGATACGCAGTATTTT.

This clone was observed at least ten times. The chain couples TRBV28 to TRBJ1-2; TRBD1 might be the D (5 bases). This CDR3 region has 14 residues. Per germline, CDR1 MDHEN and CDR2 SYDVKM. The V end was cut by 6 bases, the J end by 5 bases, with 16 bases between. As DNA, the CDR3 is TGTGCCAGCAGGCCGACAGACGACCCGTATGGCTACACCTTC. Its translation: CASRPTDDPYGYTF.

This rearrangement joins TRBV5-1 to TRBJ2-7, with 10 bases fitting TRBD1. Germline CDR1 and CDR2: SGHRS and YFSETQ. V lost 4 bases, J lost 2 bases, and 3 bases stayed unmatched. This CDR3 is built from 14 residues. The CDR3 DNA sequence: TGCGCCAGCAGCCCAGGACAGGGGGCCTACGAGCAGTACTTC. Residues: CASSPGQGAYEQYF. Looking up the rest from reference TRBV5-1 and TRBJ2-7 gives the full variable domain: KAGVTQTPRYLIKTRGQQVTLSCSPISGHRSVSWYQQTPGQGLQFLFEYFSETQRNKGNFPGRFSGRQFSNSRSEMNVSTLELGDSALYLCASSPGQGAYEQYFGPGTRLTVT.

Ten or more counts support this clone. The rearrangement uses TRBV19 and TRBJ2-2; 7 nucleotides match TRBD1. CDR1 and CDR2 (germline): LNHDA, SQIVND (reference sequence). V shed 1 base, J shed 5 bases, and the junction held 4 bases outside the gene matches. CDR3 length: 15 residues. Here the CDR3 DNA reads TGTGCCAGTAGTATAGGACAGGGATTTACCGGGGAGCTGTTTTTT. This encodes CASSIGQGFTGELFF.

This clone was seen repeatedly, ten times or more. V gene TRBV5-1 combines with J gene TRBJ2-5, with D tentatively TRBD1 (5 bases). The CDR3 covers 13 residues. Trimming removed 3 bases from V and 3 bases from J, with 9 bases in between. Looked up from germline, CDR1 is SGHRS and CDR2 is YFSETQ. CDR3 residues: CASSYTGEETQYF. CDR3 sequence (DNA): TGCGCCAGCAGCTATACAGGAGAAGAGACCCAGTACTTC.

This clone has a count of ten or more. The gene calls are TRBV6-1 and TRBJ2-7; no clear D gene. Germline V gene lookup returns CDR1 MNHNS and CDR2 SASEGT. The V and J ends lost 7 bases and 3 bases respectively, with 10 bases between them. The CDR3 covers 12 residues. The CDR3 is CASIADHYEQYF. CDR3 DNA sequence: TGTGCCAGCATTGCGGATCACTACGAGCAGTACTTC.

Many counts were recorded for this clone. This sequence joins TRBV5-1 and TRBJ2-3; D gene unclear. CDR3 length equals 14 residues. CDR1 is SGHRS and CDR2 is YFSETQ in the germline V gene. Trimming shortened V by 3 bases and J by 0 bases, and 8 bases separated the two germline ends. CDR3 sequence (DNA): TGCGCCAGCAGCTCAAGCTCTAGCACAGATACGCAGTATTTT. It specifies CASSSSSSTDTQYF.

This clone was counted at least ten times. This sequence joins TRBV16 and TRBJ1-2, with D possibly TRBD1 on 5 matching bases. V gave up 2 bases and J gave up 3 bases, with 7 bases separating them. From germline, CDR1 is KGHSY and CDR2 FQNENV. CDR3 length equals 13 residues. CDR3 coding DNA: TGTGCCAGCAGCCAAGACAGTCACTATGGCTACACCTTC. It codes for CASSQDSHYGYTF. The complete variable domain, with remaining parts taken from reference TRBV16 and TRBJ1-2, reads GEEVAQTPKHLVRGEGQKAKLYCAPIKGHSYVFWYQQVLKNEFKFLISFQNENVFDETGMPKERFSAKCLPNSPCSLEIQATKLEDSAVYFCASSQDSHYGYTFGSGTRLTVV.